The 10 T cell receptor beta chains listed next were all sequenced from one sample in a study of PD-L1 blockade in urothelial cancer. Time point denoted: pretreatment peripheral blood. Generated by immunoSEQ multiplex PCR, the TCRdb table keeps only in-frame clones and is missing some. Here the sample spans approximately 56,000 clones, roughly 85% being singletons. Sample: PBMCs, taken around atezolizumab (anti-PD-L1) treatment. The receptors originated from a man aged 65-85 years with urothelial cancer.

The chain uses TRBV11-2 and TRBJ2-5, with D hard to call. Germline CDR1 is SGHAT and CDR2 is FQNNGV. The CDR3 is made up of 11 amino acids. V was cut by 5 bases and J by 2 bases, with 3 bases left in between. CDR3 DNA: TGTGCCAGCAGCACACAAGAGACCCAGTACTTC. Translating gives CASSTQETQYF. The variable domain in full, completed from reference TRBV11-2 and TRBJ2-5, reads EAGVAQSPRYKIIEKRQSVAFWCNPISGHATLYWYQQILGQGPKLLIQFQNNGVVDDSQLPKDRFSAERLKGVDSTLKIQPAKLEDSAVYLCASSTQETQYFGPGTRLLVL.

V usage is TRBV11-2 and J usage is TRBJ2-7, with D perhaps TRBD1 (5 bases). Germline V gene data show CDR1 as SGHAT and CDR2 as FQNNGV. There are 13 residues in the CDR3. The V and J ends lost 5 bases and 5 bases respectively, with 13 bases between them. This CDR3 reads CASSQRTFDEQYF. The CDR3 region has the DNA TGTGCCAGCAGCCAACGGACATTCGACGAGCAGTACTTC.

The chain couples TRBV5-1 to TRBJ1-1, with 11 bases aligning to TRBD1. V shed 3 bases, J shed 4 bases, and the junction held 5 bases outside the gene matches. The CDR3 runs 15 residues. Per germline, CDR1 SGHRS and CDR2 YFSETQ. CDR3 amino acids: CASSWTGTGGTEAFF. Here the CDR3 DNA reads TGCGCCAGCAGCTGGACCGGGACAGGGGGCACTGAAGCTTTCTTT. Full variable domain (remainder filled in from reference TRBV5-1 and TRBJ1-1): KAGVTQTPRYLIKTRGQQVTLSCSPISGHRSVSWYQQTPGQGLQFLFEYFSETQRNKGNFPGRFSGRQFSNSRSEMNVSTLELGDSALYLCASSWTGTGGTEAFFGQGTRLTVV.

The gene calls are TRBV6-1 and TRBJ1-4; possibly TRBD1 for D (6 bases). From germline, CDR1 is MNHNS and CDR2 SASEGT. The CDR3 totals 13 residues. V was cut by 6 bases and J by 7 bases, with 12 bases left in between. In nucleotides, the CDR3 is TGTGCCAGCAGGGACCCAGGGGTTGAAAAACTGTTTTTT. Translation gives CASRDPGVEKLFF.

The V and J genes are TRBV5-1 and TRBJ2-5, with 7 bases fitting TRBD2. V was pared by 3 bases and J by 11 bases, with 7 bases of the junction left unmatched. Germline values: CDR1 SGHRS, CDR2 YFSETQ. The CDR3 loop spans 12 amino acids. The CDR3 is CASSSPRGEQYF. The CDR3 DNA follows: TGCGCCAGCAGCTCACCTCGGGGGGAGCAGTACTTC.

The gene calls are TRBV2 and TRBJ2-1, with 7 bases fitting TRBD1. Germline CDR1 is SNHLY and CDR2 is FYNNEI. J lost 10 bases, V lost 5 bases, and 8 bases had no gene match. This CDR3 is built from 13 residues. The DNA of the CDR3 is TGTGCCAGCAGTTCCCAACCGGGACAGGAGCAGTTCTTC. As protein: CASSSQPGQEQFF.

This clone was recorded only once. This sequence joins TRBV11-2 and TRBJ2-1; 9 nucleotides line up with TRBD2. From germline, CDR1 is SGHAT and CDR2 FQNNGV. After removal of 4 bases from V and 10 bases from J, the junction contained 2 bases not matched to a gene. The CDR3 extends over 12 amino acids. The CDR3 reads CASSSSGREQFF. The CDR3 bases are TGTGCCAGCAGCTCCAGCGGGAGGGAGCAGTTCTTC.

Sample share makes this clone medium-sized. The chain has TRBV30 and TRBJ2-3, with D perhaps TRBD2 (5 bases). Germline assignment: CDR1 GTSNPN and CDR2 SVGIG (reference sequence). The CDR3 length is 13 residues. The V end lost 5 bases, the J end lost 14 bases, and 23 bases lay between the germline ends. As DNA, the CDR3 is TGTGCCTGGGTGGTTGGGGAGCACAGATACGCGTATTTT. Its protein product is CAWVVGEHRYAYF. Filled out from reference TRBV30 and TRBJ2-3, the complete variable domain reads SQTIHQWPATLVQPVGSPLSLECTVEGTSNPNLYWYRQAAGRGLQLLFYSVGIGQISSEVPQNLSASRPQDRQFILSSKKLLLSDSGFYLCAWVVGEHRYAYFGPGTRLTVL.

The CDR3 protein is CASSPMRDSTYEQYF. CDR3 coding DNA: TGTGCCAGCAGCCCCATGCGGGACAGCACCTACGAGCAGTACTTC. The V call is TRBV7-8, the J call TRBJ2-7; possible D gene TRBD1, 7 bases. The CDR3 runs 15 residues. Germline CDR1 and CDR2: SGHVS and FQNEAQ. With 5 bases removed from V and 2 bases from J, the gap between germline ends came to 16 bases.

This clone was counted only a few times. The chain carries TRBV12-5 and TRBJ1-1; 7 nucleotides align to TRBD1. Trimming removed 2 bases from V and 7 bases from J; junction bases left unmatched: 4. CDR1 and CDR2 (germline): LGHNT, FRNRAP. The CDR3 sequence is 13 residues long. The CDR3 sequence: CASGLLNRGEAFF. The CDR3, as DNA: TGTGCTAGTGGTTTGCTGAACAGGGGTGAAGCTTTCTTT.